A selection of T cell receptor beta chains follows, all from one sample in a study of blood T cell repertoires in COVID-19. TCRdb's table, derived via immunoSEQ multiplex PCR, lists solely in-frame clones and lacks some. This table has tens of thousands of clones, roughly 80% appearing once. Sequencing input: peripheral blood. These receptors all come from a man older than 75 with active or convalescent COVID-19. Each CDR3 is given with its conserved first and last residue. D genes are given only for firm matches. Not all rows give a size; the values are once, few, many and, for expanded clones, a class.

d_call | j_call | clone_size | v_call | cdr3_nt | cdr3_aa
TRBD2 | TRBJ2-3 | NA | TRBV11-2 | TGTGCCAGCAGCTTAGTACCACTAGCGGGAGATACGCAGTATTTT | CASSLVPLAGDTQYF
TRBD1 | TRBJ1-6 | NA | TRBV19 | TGTGCCACCAGTGGCGGACAGGTCAATTCACCCCTCCACTTT | CATSGGQVNSPLHF
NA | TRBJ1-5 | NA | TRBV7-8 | TGTGCCAGCAGCTTAGTCTTGAGGACCGGGATTAGCAATCAGCCCCAGCATTTT | CASSLVLRTGISNQPQHF
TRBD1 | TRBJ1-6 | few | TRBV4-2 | TGTGCCGGGGGACAGGGAGACTCACCCCTCCACTTT | CAGGQGDSPLHF
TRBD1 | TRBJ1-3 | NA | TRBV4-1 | TGCGCCAGCAGCCAACCGGGACAGTCCCACTCTGGAAACACCATATATTTT | CASSQPGQSHSGNTIYF
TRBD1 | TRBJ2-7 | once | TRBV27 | TGTGCCAGCAGTTTAGGGGGGACAGGGAAATACGAGCAGTACTTC | CASSLGGTGKYEQYF
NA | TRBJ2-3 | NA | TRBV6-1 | TGTGCCAGCAGTGAGTACGGTAGCACAGATACGCAGTATTTT | CASSEYGSTDTQYF
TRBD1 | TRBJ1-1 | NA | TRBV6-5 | TGTGCCAGCATAGGCGAAGGGGGCCTAGGCACTGAAGCTTTCTTT | CASIGEGGLGTEAFF
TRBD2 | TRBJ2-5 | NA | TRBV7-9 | TGTGCCAGCAGCCTTATCTTCAGTGGGACTAGCTTTGGGACCCAGTACTTC | CASSLIFSGTSFGTQYF
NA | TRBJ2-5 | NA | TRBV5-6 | TGTGCCAGCAGCTCCCGATCGTCGGGGGAGACCCAGTACTTC | CASSSRSSGETQYF
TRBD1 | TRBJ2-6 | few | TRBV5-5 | TGTGCCAGCACCTCCGGGACAGGGGTGACTGGGGCCAACGTCCTGACTTTC | CASTSGTGVTGANVLTF
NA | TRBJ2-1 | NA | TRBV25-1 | TGTGCCAGCAGGGAGACGTTAGGGGCCTACAATGAGCAGTTCTTC | CASRETLGAYNEQFF
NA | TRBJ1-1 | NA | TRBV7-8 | TGTGCCAGCAGGTCAGGGGTGAAGGACACTGAAGCTTTCTTT | CASRSGVKDTEAFF
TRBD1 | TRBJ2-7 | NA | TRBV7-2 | TGTGCCAGCAGCTTAGGACAGGGGGTCTCCTACGAGCAGTACTTC | CASSLGQGVSYEQYF
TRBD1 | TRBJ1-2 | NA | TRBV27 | TGTGCCAGCAGGGCTTTCGGTACTCAGGGACAGGGGCTTTCCTTTAACTATGGCTACACCTTC | CASRAFGTQGQGLSFNYGYTF
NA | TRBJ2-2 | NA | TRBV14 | TGTGCCAGCAGCCATAGGCAGGGGTTGAGGACCGGGGAGCTGTTTTTT | CASSHRQGLRTGELFF
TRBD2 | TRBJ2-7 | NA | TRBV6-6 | TGTGCCAGCAGTCCGAGCGGGAGAGGTATTTACGAGCAGTACTTC | CASSPSGRGIYEQYF
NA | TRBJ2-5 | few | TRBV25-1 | TGTGCCAGCAGTGAATATCGGGTCTGGGAGACCCAGTACTTC | CASSEYRVWETQYF
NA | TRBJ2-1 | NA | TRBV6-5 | TGTGCCAGCAGTTACTCGAGGGGGAACCACGATGAGCAGTTCTTC | CASSYSRGNHDEQFF